This T cell receptor (beta chain) was profiled in a study of beta chain features in type 1 diabetes. The CDR3 consists of 14 residues. Looked up from germline, CDR1 is SNHLY and CDR2 is FYNNEI. The ends were cut back, 4 bases at V and 0 bases at J, with 9 bases in the middle. Expressed TCRB transcripts were sequenced because the entire RNA isolate underwent reverse transcription. Sequenced by immunoSEQ multiplex PCR; TCRdb stores in-frame clones only, minus some. The repertoire holds about 900,000 clones, with 17% as singletons. Sampling consisted of one heparinised blood draw per donor, averaging around 120 mL.

This clonotype was sampled from a woman younger than 30 in good health. The chain has TRBV2 and TRBJ1-1; D gene unclear. Sequenced input: naive CD4+ T cells from blood. The CDR3, as DNA: TGTGCCAGCAGTGGCCCGGTCCTGAACACTGAAGCTTTCTTT. Amino acids: CASSGPVLNTEAFF.